This T cell receptor beta chain was identified in a study of T cells in Graves' hyperthyroidism and ophthalmopathy. Amplification of TCR beta CDR3 regions used RNA as the template. RT-PCR in the first round (using the HTBI primer set) targeted the TCR CDR3. MiXCR, applied by TCRdb to the multiplex PCR reads, yields one record per CDR3 protein. The sample has approximately 24,000 distinct CDR3 sequences; 45% to 55% are singletons. The patients, who ranged from 18 to 65 in age, presented with newly diagnosed hyperthyroidism lasting under 2 months. Orbital computed tomography and thyroid ultrasound, together with serum TRAb and thyroxine and clinical symptoms, were used for diagnoses. Worth noting for this clonotype: Its matching antigen is unknown.

Germline V gene sequence: CDR1 MNHEY, CDR2 SVGAGI. V trimming: 7 bases; J trimming: 7 bases; junction bases outside the gene matches: 7. This CDR3 is built from 14 residues. The study, taken as a whole, reports: A model of 13 V-J pairs discriminated ophthalmopathy from stable hyperthyroidism. Most expanded thyroid clonotypes above 0.001 recurred in blood.

Sequencing input: blood. The chain recombines TRBV6-5 with TRBJ1-6; 7 positions match TRBD1. The clonotype comes from a woman in her thirties or forties with Graves' hyperthyroidism that later progressed to Graves' ophthalmopathy. The CDR3 spells CASTWGQSNSPLHF. The CDR3 DNA reads TGTGCCAGCACCTGGGGACAGTCAAATTCACCCCTCCACTTT.